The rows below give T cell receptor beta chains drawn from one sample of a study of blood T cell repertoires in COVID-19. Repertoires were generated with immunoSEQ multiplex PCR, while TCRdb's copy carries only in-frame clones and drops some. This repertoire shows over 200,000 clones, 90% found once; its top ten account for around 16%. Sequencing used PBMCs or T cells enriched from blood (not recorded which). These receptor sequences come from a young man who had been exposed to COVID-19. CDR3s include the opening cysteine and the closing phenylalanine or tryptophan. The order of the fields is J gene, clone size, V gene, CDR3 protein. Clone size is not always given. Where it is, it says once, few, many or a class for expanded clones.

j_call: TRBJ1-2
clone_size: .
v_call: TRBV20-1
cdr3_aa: CSASQGNYGYTF

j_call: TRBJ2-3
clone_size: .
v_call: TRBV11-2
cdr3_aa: CASSLDRPSGDTQYF

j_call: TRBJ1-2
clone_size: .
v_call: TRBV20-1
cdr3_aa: CSAAPDYGYTF

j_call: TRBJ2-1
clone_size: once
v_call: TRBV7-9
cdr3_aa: CASSIPASVAYNEQFF

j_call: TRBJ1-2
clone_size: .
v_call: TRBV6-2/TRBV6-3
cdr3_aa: CASSYSRPSGVNGYTF

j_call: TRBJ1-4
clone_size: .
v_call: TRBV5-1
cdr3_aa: CASSLDSFEKLFF

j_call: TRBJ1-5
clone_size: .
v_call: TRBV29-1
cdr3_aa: CSVSGTDGQPQHF

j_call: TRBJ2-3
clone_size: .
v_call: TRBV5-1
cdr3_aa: CASSLTGGSADTQYF

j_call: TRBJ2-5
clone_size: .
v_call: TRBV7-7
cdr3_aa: CASSSIAGGRAETQYF

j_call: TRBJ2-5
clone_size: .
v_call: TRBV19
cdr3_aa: CASSIRQGKTQYF

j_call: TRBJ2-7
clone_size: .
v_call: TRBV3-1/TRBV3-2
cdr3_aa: CASTSGSYEQYF

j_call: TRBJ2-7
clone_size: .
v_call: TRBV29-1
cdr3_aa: CSVGASGALVGEQYF

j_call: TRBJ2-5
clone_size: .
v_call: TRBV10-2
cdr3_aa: CASSFPGLAGGETQYF

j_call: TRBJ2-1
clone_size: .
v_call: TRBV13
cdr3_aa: CASSQIGGGAYFNEQFF

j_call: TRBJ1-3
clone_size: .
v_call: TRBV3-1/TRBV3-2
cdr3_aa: CASSRSGGIGNTIYF

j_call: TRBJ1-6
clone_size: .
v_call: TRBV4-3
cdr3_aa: CASSQDRGAYNSPLHF

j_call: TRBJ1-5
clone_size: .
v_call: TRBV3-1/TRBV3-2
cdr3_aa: CASSQGQGATNQPQHF

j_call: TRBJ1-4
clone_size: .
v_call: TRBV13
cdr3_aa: CASSLVGRTGGANEKLFF

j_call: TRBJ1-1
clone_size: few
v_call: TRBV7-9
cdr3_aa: CASSLARDKRTEAFF

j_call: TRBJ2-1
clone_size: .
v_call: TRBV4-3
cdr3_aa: CASSLELGLGHNEQFF

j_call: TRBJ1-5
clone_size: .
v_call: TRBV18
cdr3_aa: CASSPEHPGTGYSNQPQHF

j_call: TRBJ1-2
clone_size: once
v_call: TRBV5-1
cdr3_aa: CASSGRQYNYGYTF

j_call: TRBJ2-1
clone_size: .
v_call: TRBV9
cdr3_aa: CASSVGTGSYNEQFF

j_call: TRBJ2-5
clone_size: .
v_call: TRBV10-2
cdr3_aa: CASSELFLQKETQYF

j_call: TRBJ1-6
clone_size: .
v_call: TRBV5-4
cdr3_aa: CASSLGQDFNSPLHF

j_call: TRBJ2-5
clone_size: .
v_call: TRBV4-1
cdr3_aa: CASSQEPGQEAETQYF

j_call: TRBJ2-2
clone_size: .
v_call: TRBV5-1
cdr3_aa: CASSLVQAVGVGELFF

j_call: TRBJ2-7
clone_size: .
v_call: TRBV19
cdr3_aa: CASKGQGDSSYEQYF

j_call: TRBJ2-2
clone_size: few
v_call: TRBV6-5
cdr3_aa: CASSRSELGELFF

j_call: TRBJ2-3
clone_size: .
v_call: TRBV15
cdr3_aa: CATSRDRGQGADTQYF

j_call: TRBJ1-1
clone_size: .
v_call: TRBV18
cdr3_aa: CASSPYEAGESEAFF

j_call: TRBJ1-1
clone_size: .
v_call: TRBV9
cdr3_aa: CASSGQVDTEAFF

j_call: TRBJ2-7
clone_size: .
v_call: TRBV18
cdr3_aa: CASSRDPYEQYF

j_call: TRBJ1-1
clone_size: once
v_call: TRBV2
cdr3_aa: CASGRTGNTEAFF

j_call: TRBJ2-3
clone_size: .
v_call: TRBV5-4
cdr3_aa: CASSHDAGGTDTQYF

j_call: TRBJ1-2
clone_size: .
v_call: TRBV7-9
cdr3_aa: CASSLLDTYGYTF

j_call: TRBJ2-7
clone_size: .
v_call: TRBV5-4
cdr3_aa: CASSLAVAGNSYEQYF

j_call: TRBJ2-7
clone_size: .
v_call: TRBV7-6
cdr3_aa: CASSLGVGGQEYEQYF

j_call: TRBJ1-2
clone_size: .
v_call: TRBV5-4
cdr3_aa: CASSFRGLGDYGYTF

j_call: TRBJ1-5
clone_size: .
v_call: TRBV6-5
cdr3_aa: CASSYRGGAGQPQHF

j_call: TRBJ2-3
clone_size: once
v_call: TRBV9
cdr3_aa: CASSVAFRGPDTQYF

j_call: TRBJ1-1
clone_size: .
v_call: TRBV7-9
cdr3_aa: CASSLVPRQIGAFF

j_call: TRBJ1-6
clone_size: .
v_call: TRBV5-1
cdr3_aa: CASSLEPGVSSYNSPLHF

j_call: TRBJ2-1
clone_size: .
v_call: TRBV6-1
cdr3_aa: CASSVSLTSGSYNEQFF

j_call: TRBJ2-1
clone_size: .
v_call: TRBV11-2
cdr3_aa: CASSLGGHVSYNEQFF

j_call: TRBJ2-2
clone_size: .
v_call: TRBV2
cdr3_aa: CASTRTESTGELFF

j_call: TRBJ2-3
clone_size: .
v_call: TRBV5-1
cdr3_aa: CASSLSGRGEVDTQYF

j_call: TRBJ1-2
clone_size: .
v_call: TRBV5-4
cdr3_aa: CASRSLKGIGGYTF